This TCR beta chain was recorded in a study of T cells after posttransplantation cyclophosphamide. Using immunoSEQ multiplex PCR, the repertoire was profiled, and TCRdb retains in-frame clones only, with some absent. The profile covers about 5,400 clones, none occurring a single time. General study points: Tissue-infiltrating T cells from skin or gut overlapped little with blood T cells. Recipient CMV seropositivity and CMV reactivation strongly tracked TRB clonality. Donor CD8+ memory clones often dominated recipient blood repertoires at later times.

This clone showed up many times. Its specificity is not known. The same CDR3 is also encoded by other DNA sequences in this sample. Germline V gives CDR1 SGHRS, CDR2 YFSETQ. V lost 5 bases and J 1 base, leaving 15 bases between the germline ends. The CDR3 has 16 residues. A marrow graft followed busulfan-fludarabine conditioning, with cyclophosphamide on days +3 and +4. This clonotype originated in a female patient younger than 45 who received an allogeneic stem cell transplant from an unrelated donor, was CMV-positive, and had acute and chronic GVHD. Some T cells may be the graft donor's. This sequence joins TRBV5-1 and TRBJ2-2; D is possibly TRBD2 (7 bases). Sample: PBMCs, taken after allogeneic stem cell transplant with posttransplant cyclophosphamide. The CDR3 reads CASRRTGRENTGELFF. In DNA, the CDR3 is TGCGCCAGCAGGCGTACAGGGAGGGAGAACACCGGGGAGCTGTTTTTT. Filled out from reference TRBV5-1 and TRBJ2-2, the complete variable domain reads KAGVTQTPRYLIKTRGQQVTLSCSPISGHRSVSWYQQTPGQGLQFLFEYFSETQRNKGNFPGRFSGRQFSNSRSEMNVSTLELGDSALYLCASRRTGRENTGELFFGEGSRLTVL.